Each of the 26 T cell receptor beta chains below was sequenced from the same sample in a study of blood T cells in healthy people across ages. A J-beta primer mix and a sample-barcoded 5' primer were used in a second PCR of about 7 to 12 cycles. TCRdb used MiXCR to reprocess the 5' RACE reads, holding one entry per CDR3 protein. The repertoire holds roughly 650,000 distinct CDR3 sequences, with about 32% as singletons. What was sequenced was blood. The receptors here all came from a woman older than 75 in good health.

This clonotype was found many times. This chain connects TRBV14 to TRBJ2-7, with unresolved D. With 4 bases removed from V and 3 bases from J, the gap between germline ends came to 10 bases. The CDR3 runs to 13 residues. Germline values: CDR1 SGHDN, CDR2 FVKESK. CDR3 amino acids: CASSPNVFYEQYF. The CDR3 DNA is TGTGCCAGCAGCCCGAATGTATTCTACGAGCAGTACTTC.

This clonotype has a count of ten or more. The chain couples TRBV5-6 to TRBJ2-1; 10 nucleotides line up with TRBD1. CDR1 SGHDT and CDR2 YYEEEE come from the germline V gene. The CDR3 length is 16 residues. Trimming at V came to 2 bases and at J to 5 bases, leaving 7 bases not matched to a gene. The CDR3 reads CASSLNLGTGDNEQFF. CDR3 DNA: TGTGCCAGCAGCTTAAATCTAGGGACAGGGGACAATGAGCAGTTCTTC. The complete variable domain, with remaining parts taken from reference TRBV5-6 and TRBJ2-1, reads DAGVTQSPTHLIKTRGQQVTLRCSPKSGHDTVSWYQQALGQGPQFIFQYYEEEERQRGNFPDRFSGHQFPNYSSELNVNALLLGDSALYLCASSLNLGTGDNEQFFGPGTRLTVL.

In this sample, this clonotype turned up many times. The chain employs TRBV20-1 and TRBJ1-5; D perhaps matches TRBD1 (6 bases). Trimming pared 6 bases from V and 3 bases from J, leaving 12 bases between. From germline, CDR1 is DFQATT and CDR2 SNEGSKA (reference sequence). The CDR3 totals 13 residues. The CDR3 protein is CSAPTGPNQPQHF. The CDR3 DNA reads as TGCAGTGCCCCGACAGGTCCCAATCAGCCCCAGCATTTT.

Only a few counts were recorded for this clonotype. The chain combines TRBV18 with TRBJ1-1; 9 bases line up with TRBD1. Germline V lookup: CDR1 KGHSH, CDR2 LQKENI. Losses at the gene ends were 3 bases for V and 3 bases for J; bases not matched to a gene: 2. The CDR3 spans 14 residues. The CDR3 bases are TGTGCCAGCTCACCCCGGACAGGGGACACTGAAGCTTTCTTT. It is translated as CASSPRTGDTEAFF.

In its sample, this clonotype was seen a few times. This chain uses TRBV30 with TRBJ1-5; D uncertain. The V end lost 2 bases, the J end lost 3 bases, and 14 bases lay between the germline ends. The CDR3 runs 15 residues. CDR1 GTSNPN and CDR2 SVGIG come from the germline V gene (reference sequence). CDR3 bases: TGTGCCTGGAGTAAGGGTAGCGGACTCAATCAGCCCCAGCATTTT. It yields the protein CAWSKGSGLNQPQHF.

This clonotype was observed a handful of times. The junction differs from germline at one of its ends, possibly a read error. This chain joins TRBV6-5 and TRBJ1-1; TRBD1 agrees at 7 bases. Germline-derived CDR1 and CDR2 are MNHEY and SVGAGI. The CDR3 extends over 15 amino acids. CDR3 region: CASSLDRVGNTETFF. In nucleotides, the CDR3 is TGTGCCAGCAGTCTCGACAGGGTCGGAAACACTGAAACTTTCTTT.

V usage is TRBV3-1 and J usage is TRBJ1-5; weak D call: TRBD1 (5 bases). Trimming stripped 2 bases from V and 1 base from J, with 12 bases between. The CDR3 is 16 residues long. The germline V gene encodes CDR1 LGHDT and CDR2 YNNKEL (reference sequence). DNA for the CDR3: TGTGCCAGCAGCCAAACCTGGGACCTGAGCAATCAGCCCCAGCATTTT. Its protein is CASSQTWDLSNQPQHF.

This sequence joins TRBV29-1 and TRBJ2-5; TRBD1 matches 9 bases. The J call is in doubt because the DNA end fits TRBJ2-7 better. Germline CDR1 is SQVTM and CDR2 is ANQGSEA. The CDR3 length is 14 residues. In DNA, the CDR3 is TGCAGCGTTGGGACCGGACAGGGGTCCTACGAGCAGTACTTC. Its protein product is CSVGTGQGSYEQYF.

This clonotype has at least ten counts. The genes are TRBV6-2 or TRBV6-3 and TRBJ2-1, with TRBD2 matching over 12 bases. Germline loops: CDR1 MNHEY, CDR2 SVGEGT. The trim removed 6 bases at V and 7 bases at J, leaving 7 bases unmatched. CDR3 size: 15 residues. The CDR3 spells CASRASGGAGNEQFF. CDR3 DNA sequence: TGTGCCAGCAGGGCTAGCGGGGGGGCAGGTAATGAGCAGTTCTTC.

This clonotype was seen a few times. V usage is TRBV6-5 and J usage is TRBJ1-2; 9 bases align to TRBD1. This CDR3 contains 15 residues. J gave up 6 bases and V 6 bases, and 11 bases lay outside the gene matches. Per the germline V gene, CDR1 is MNHEY and CDR2 is SVGAGI. The CDR3 region is CASSSPTGGRDGYTF. The CDR3 nucleotides read TGTGCCAGCAGCTCACCGACAGGGGGTCGGGATGGCTACACCTTC.

V is TRBV11-2 and J is TRBJ2-1; 9 nucleotides match TRBD2. The germline V gene encodes CDR1 SGHAT and CDR2 FQNNGV. The CDR3 contains 16 residues. After removal of 1 base from V and 6 bases from J, the junction contained 7 bases not matched to a gene. In nucleotides, the CDR3 is TGTGCCAGCAGCTTAGTTAGCGGGAGTTGGGCCAATGAGCAGTTCTTC. This translates into CASSLVSGSWANEQFF.

The V gene is TRBV2, the J gene TRBJ1-2; 9 bases are shared with TRBD1. Germline loops: CDR1 SNHLY, CDR2 FYNNEI. The length of the CDR3 is 14 residues. The trim removed 6 bases at V and 4 bases at J, leaving 6 bases unmatched. CDR3 amino acids: CASRRGQGTYGYTF. The CDR3, as DNA: TGTGCCAGCAGGAGAGGACAGGGGACCTATGGCTACACCTTC. The variable domain in full, completed from reference TRBV2 and TRBJ1-2, reads EPEVTQTPSHQVTQMGQEVILRCVPISNHLYFYWYRQILGQKVEFLVSFYNNEISEKSEIFDDQFSVERPDGSNFTLKIRSTKLEDSAMYFCASRRGQGTYGYTFGSGTRLTVV.

This clonotype was observed a single time. This chain joins TRBV19 and TRBJ2-5, with D hard to call. The germline V gene has CDR1 LNHDA and CDR2 SQIVND (reference sequence). V lost 7 bases, J lost 3 bases, and 21 bases lay in between. This CDR3 is built from 16 residues. This CDR3 is CASTPRWQRNKETQYF. The DNA of the CDR3 is TGTGCCAGTACCCCTAGGTGGCAGAGAAACAAAGAGACCCAGTACTTC.

The chain links TRBV7-9 to TRBJ2-7; 8 bases fit TRBD2. This CDR3 spans 16 amino acids. The germline V gene has CDR1 SEHNR and CDR2 FQNEAQ (reference sequence). The J segment lost 1 base and the V segment lost 5 bases, leaving 10 bases of the junction unmatched. CDR3 loop: CASSPPRASGSYEQYF. Written as DNA, the CDR3 is TGTGCCAGCAGCCCCCCTCGGGCTAGCGGGTCCTACGAGCAGTACTTC.

This clonotype was seen repeatedly, ten times or more. The V call is TRBV12-3 or TRBV12-4, the J call TRBJ2-1; 10 bases agree with TRBD2. The V gene end was trimmed by 7 bases and the J gene end by 4 bases; junction bases not matched to a gene: 4. The CDR3 is 14 amino acids. CDR3 sequence: CASISGGAYNEQFF. The CDR3 DNA reads TGTGCCAGCATCAGCGGGGGGGCTTACAATGAGCAGTTCTTC.

The chain uses TRBV4-1 and TRBJ2-2; TRBD1 matches at 9 bases. Germline CDR1 reads MGHRA; CDR2 reads YSYEKL. V was pared by 0 bases and J by 3 bases, with 2 bases of the junction left unmatched. The CDR3 is made up of 16 amino acids. The CDR3 sequence: CASSQEGTGYTGELFF. The CDR3 bases are TGCGCCAGCAGCCAAGAGGGGACAGGGTACACCGGGGAGCTGTTTTTT.

A remark on this clonotype: A much larger clonotype is one base distant, so this may be a read error. The genes are TRBV20-1 and TRBJ2-5, with 7 positions matching TRBD2. V gave up 5 bases and J gave up 11 bases; unmatched junction bases: 11. Germline V lookup: CDR1 DFQATT, CDR2 SNEGSKA (reference sequence). CDR3 size: 12 residues. This chain's CDR3 is CSAQLTSHEQYF. DNA of the CDR3: TGCAGTGCTCAGCTGACTAGCCATGAGCAGTACTTC.

J is TRBJ2-1 and V is TRBV7-9, with TRBD1 identical over 8 bases. The CDR3 spans 13 residues. Germline lookup yields CDR1 SEHNR and CDR2 FQNEAQ (reference sequence). Trimming removed 3 bases from V and 9 bases from J; junction bases left unmatched: 4. The DNA for the CDR3 is TGTGCCAGCAGCTTCTCAGGACAGGGTGAGCAGTTCTTC. This codes for CASSFSGQGEQFF.

This clonotype was detected ten times or more. The chain links TRBV20-1 to TRBJ2-5; TRBD2 agrees at 8 bases. Unmatched junction bases numbered 13, after V lost 4 bases and J lost 3 bases. CDR3 length: 16 amino acids. Germline CDR1 reads DFQATT; CDR2 reads SNEGSKA (reference sequence). The CDR3 sequence is CSAILGAGGDEETQYF. CDR3 coding DNA: TGCAGTGCTATTTTAGGCGCGGGGGGAGACGAAGAGACCCAGTACTTC.

The J gene is TRBJ1-2, the V gene TRBV5-4; no reliable D call. Germline V CDR1 and CDR2: SGHNT, YYREEE (reference sequence). CDR3 length: 14 amino acids. V lost 4 bases, J lost 6 bases, and 16 bases lay in between. CDR3 amino acids: CASSDGPKEDGYTF. DNA for the CDR3: TGTGCCAGCAGCGACGGACCCAAAGAGGATGGCTACACCTTC.

This clonotype occurred many times. V usage is TRBV20-1 and J usage is TRBJ1-6, with 7 nucleotides matching TRBD1. The CDR3 totals 14 residues. CDR1 and CDR2 (germline): DFQATT, SNEGSKA (reference sequence). The trim removed 3 bases at V and 7 bases at J, leaving 6 bases unmatched. CDR3 in DNA: TGCAGTGCTAGTCAGGGGGTATGGAATTCACCCCTCCACTTT. Its translation: CSASQGVWNSPLHF.

This clonotype has only one observation. The junction departs from germline at one end; a sequencing error may be responsible. The V and J genes are TRBV6-5 and TRBJ2-7; 7 bases are shared with TRBD1. This CDR3 region has 17 residues. Germline values: CDR1 MNHEY, CDR2 SVGAGI. CDR3 sequence: CAGSYSITTGQSYEQYF. DNA for the CDR3: TGTGCCGGCAGTTACTCGATCACGACAGGGCAATCCTACGAGCAGTACTTC.

The chain has TRBV7-9 and TRBJ2-7; tentatively, D is TRBD2 (6 bases). The CDR3 extends over 14 amino acids. CDR1 and CDR2 from the germline V gene are SEHNR and FQNEAQ (reference sequence). V lost 3 bases, J lost 2 bases, and 11 bases lay in between. The chain's CDR3 is CASSFETSPYEQYF. For the CDR3, the DNA is TGTGCCAGCAGCTTCGAGACTAGTCCCTACGAGCAGTACTTC.

The chain employs TRBV27 and TRBJ2-7; TRBD2 matches 9 bases. The CDR3 is made up of 16 amino acids. V shed 0 bases and J 2 bases; nucleotides not matched to a gene: 5. Per germline, CDR1 MNHEY and CDR2 SMNVEV (reference sequence). The CDR3 DNA sequence: TGTGCCAGCAGTTTATCCTCGGGACTAGCCCCCTACGAGCAGTACTTC. Encoded protein: CASSLSSGLAPYEQYF.

This clonotype has at least ten counts. The genes are TRBV15 and TRBJ1-4; D remains ambiguous. CDR1 is LNHNV and CDR2 is YYDKDF in the germline V gene (reference sequence). V lost 3 bases, J lost 0 bases, and 11 bases lay in between. This CDR3 has 16 amino acids. CDR3 sequence (DNA): TGTGCCACCAGCAGGCCGGACCTTCCAACTAATGAAAAACTGTTTTTT. It codes for CATSRPDLPTNEKLFF.

This clonotype was detected ten times or more. This chain links TRBV20-1 with TRBJ1-6, with D maybe TRBD1 (6 bases). V was pared by 0 bases and J by 5 bases, with 8 bases between. This CDR3 spans 14 amino acids. Per germline, CDR1 DFQATT and CDR2 SNEGSKA (reference sequence). In DNA, the CDR3 is TGCAGTGCTAGAGATCAGGGGAATAATTCACCCCTCCACTTT. It encodes CSARDQGNNSPLHF.